The 17 T cell receptor beta chains below all came from one sample that was sequenced in a study of shared clonotypes between healthy human individuals. Produced via immunoSEQ multiplex PCR; TCRdb's table is partial and in-frame only. The table records 650,000 to 750,000 clones, more than 70% of them present only once. The sequenced sample was memory CD4+ T cells sorted from blood. The subset is: CD45RA-negative fraction. The receptors originated from a woman aged 30 to 39 in good health.

The chain links TRBV27 to TRBJ1-5; unclear D gene. Germline CDR1 is MNHEY and CDR2 is SMNVEV (reference sequence). The CDR3 loop spans 13 amino acids. V lost 5 bases and J 5 bases, leaving 10 bases between the germline ends. The CDR3 sequence: CASSRWVDQPQHF. CDR3 nucleotide sequence: TGTGCCAGCAGTAGGTGGGTGGATCAGCCCCAGCATTTT.

The rearrangement links TRBV18 to TRBJ2-7, with 7 positions matching TRBD1. The CDR3 runs 14 residues. V shed 6 bases, J shed 6 bases, and the junction held 11 bases outside the gene matches. CDR1 and CDR2 from the germline V gene are KGHSH and LQKENI. The CDR3 loop reads CASSVDRLHPEQYF. CDR3 coding DNA: TGTGCCAGCTCCGTGGACAGGCTTCATCCCGAGCAGTACTTC. The full variable domain, its missing parts supplied by reference TRBV18 and TRBJ2-7, is NAGVMQNPRHLVRRRGQEARLRCSPMKGHSHVYWYRQLPEEGLKFMVYLQKENIIDESGMPKERFSAEFPKEGPSILRIQQVVRGDSAAYFCASSVDRLHPEQYFGPGTRLTVT.

V and J are TRBV5-1 and TRBJ2-1; D ambiguous. The CDR3 runs 15 residues. Trimming shortened V by 0 bases and J by 6 bases, and 13 bases separated the two germline ends. Germline assignment: CDR1 SGHRS and CDR2 YFSETQ. CDR3 in DNA: TGCGCCAGCAGCTTGGGGAGCACGCTGGGCAATGAGCAGTTCTTC. This encodes CASSLGSTLGNEQFF. The variable domain in full, with the rest retrieved from reference TRBV5-1 and TRBJ2-1, is KAGVTQTPRYLIKTRGQQVTLSCSPISGHRSVSWYQQTPGQGLQFLFEYFSETQRNKGNFPGRFSGRQFSNSRSEMNVSTLELGDSALYLCASSLGSTLGNEQFFGPGTRLTVL.

This chain uses TRBV5-1 with TRBJ2-6; perhaps TRBD2 as D (5 bases). The CDR3 sequence is 13 residues long. V lost 9 bases and J lost 0, with 7 bases in between. Germline V gene lookup returns CDR1 SGHRS and CDR2 YFSETQ. CDR3 region: CATRDSGANVLTF. The CDR3 DNA is TGCGCCACTCGGGACTCTGGGGCCAACGTCCTGACTTTC.

V and J are TRBV29-1 and TRBJ1-2; TRBD1 might be the D (6 bases). The CDR3 is made up of 12 amino acids. The V end lost 4 bases, the J end lost 4 bases, and 10 bases lay between the germline ends. Germline CDR1 and CDR2: SQVTM and ANQGSEA. In DNA, the CDR3 is TGCAGCGTTGGGGACAATTCCTATGGCTACACCTTC. Protein sequence: CSVGDNSYGYTF.

The chain joins TRBV23-1 to TRBJ2-7, with D perhaps matching TRBD2 (6 bases). TRBV23-1 is given ORF status, its function remaining uncertain. V lost 0 bases and J 6 bases, leaving 24 bases between the germline ends. The CDR3 has 18 amino acids. The CDR3 bases are TGCGCCAGCAGTCAATCAGAAAATTGGGGACTGACAAGTGGCGAGCAGTACTTC. Residues: CASSQSENWGLTSGEQYF.

Turning to this clone: This likely came from a read error, as a far larger clone is one base away. This chain links TRBV27 with TRBJ1-4; TRBD1 is a possible D gene (6 bases). Trimming shortened V by 8 bases and J by 8 bases, and 12 bases separated the two germline ends. This CDR3 is 12 amino acids long. The germline V gene has CDR1 MNHEY and CDR2 SMNVEV (reference sequence). The chain's CDR3 is CASSSDSEKLFF. As DNA, the CDR3 is TGTGCCAGCTCCTCGGACAGCGAAAAACTGTTTTTT.

The rearrangement joins TRBV28 to TRBJ2-7, with D unresolved. The germline CDR1 and CDR2 sequences are MDHEN and SYDVKM. This CDR3 has 13 amino acids. V lost 3 bases to trimming and J lost 3 bases, with 9 bases between them. In nucleotides, the CDR3 is TGTGCCAGCAGTTTTGGGGTCGGCTACGAGCAGTACTTC. It encodes CASSFGVGYEQYF.

CDR3 nucleotides: TGTGCCAGCGAGGAAAACACCGGGGAGCTGTTTTTT. Translated: CASEENTGELFF. The rearrangement links TRBV11-3 to TRBJ2-2; D gene unclear. CDR3 length: 12 amino acids. V shed 8 bases and J shed 2 bases, with 6 bases lying between them. The germline gives CDR1 SGHNT, CDR2 YENEEA.

This chain links TRBV5-1 with TRBJ1-1; 10 nucleotides match TRBD1. Germline V gene lookup returns CDR1 SGHRS and CDR2 YFSETQ. The junction had 3 bases not matched to a gene; V was cut back by 0 bases and J by 4 bases. This CDR3 is 15 amino acids long. CDR3 region: CASSLDGQGGTEAFF. In nucleotides, the CDR3 is TGCGCCAGCAGCTTGGATGGACAGGGGGGCACTGAAGCTTTCTTT.

This sequence joins TRBV30 and TRBJ2-7, with a possible D match to TRBD2 (5 bases). V was clipped by 4 bases and J by 7 bases, with 14 bases between them. From germline, CDR1 is GTSNPN and CDR2 SVGIG (reference sequence). This CDR3 spans 12 amino acids. CDR3 loop: CAWNRASGEQYF. CDR3 in DNA: TGTGCCTGGAACCGGGCCTCGGGAGAGCAGTACTTC.

The chain combines TRBV25-1 with TRBJ2-5, with D hard to call. The CDR3 length is 14 residues. In germline, CDR1 is MGHDK, CDR2 SYGVNS. Deletions cut 6 bases from V and 5 bases from J, with 16 bases between. The CDR3 loop reads CASSLDGPWETQYF. In DNA, the CDR3 is TGTGCCAGCAGCTTGGACGGCCCGTGGGAGACCCAGTACTTC.

This chain joins TRBV19 and TRBJ2-7, with D possibly TRBD2 on 5 matching bases. The CDR3 totals 15 residues. The V gene's germline CDR1 is LNHDA and CDR2 SQIVND (reference sequence). V gave up 4 bases and J gave up 5 bases, with 18 bases separating them. The CDR3 nucleotides are TGTGCCAGTAGTACGCGGGCAGAAGCTAGTCACGAGCAGTACTTC. Translated: CASSTRAEASHEQYF.

The chain has TRBV28 and TRBJ2-7; maybe TRBD1 (5 bases). CDR3 size: 15 residues. The germline V and J ends were trimmed by 6 bases and 0 bases, with 15 bases remaining between them. CDR1 and CDR2 from the germline V gene are MDHEN and SYDVKM. The CDR3 DNA follows: TGTGCCAGCAGCTTCCCGACAGATCGCTCCTACGAGCAGTACTTC. Residues: CASSFPTDRSYEQYF.

A remark on this clone: Other DNA sequences in this specimen translate into the identical CDR3. This sequence joins TRBV27 and TRBJ2-1, with 11 bases that match TRBD2. Unmatched junction bases numbered 1, after V lost 0 bases and J lost 3 bases. CDR1 is MNHEY, CDR2 SMNVEV, per germline (reference sequence). The CDR3 consists of 16 residues. In DNA, the CDR3 is TGTGCCAGCAGTTTATCAGGGACTAGCGGCTACAATGAGCAGTTCTTC. Encoded protein: CASSLSGTSGYNEQFF.

The rearrangement joins TRBV7-9 to TRBJ2-2; D uncertain. The germline CDR1 and CDR2 sequences are SEHNR and FQNEAQ (reference sequence). CDR3 length equals 16 residues. V lost 1 base, J lost 0 bases, and 9 bases lay in between. In nucleotides, the CDR3 is TGTGCCAGCAGCTTAGTTGACGGACCGAACACCGGGGAGCTGTTTTTT. It translates to CASSLVDGPNTGELFF.

Worth noting for this clone: The sample contains more than one DNA sequence encoding this CDR3. The chain recombines TRBV30 with TRBJ1-2; tentative D call: TRBD1 (5 bases). Trimming stripped 0 bases from V and 8 bases from J, with 10 bases between. Germline-derived CDR1 and CDR2 are GTSNPN and SVGIG (reference sequence). This CDR3 spans 12 amino acids. DNA of the CDR3: TGTGCCTGGAGTGTAGGGGTAGGAGGCTACACCTTC. Translating it yields CAWSVGVGGYTF. Variable domain in full (rest from reference TRBV30 and TRBJ1-2): SQTIHQWPATLVQPVGSPLSLECTVEGTSNPNLYWYRQAAGRGLQLLFYSVGIGQISSEVPQNLSASRPQDRQFILSSKKLLLSDSGFYLCAWSVGVGGYTFGSGTRLTVV.